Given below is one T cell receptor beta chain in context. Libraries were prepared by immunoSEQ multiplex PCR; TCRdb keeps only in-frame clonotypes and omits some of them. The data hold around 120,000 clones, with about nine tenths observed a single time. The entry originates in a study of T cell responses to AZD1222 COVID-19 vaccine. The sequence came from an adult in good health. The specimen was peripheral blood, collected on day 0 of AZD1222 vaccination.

The CDR3 nucleotides are TGCACCAGCAGCCAAGAGACCGGGACAGGAGGGGGGACTGAAGCTTTCTTT. Protein: CTSSQETGTGGGTEAFF. The chain has TRBV1 and TRBJ1-1; the DNA was not used to check the table's D call, TRBD1. TRBV1 is designated a pseudogene. There are 17 residues in the CDR3.